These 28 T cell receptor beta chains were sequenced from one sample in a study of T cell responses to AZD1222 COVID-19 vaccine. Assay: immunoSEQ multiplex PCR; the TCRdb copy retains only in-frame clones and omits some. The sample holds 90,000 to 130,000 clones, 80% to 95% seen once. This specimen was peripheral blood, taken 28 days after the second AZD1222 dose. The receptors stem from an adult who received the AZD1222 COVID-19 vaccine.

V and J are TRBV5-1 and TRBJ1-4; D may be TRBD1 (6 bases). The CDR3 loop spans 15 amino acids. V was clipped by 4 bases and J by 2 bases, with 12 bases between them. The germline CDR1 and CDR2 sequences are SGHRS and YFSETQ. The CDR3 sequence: CASSLDRHTNEKLFF. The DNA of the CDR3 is TGCGCCAGCAGCCTCGACAGGCACACTAATGAAAAACTGTTTTTT.

The CDR3 DNA follows: TGTGCCAGCAGCCAAGGGTTACTCAGAAGCTCCTACAATGAGCAGTTCTTC. This codes for CASSQGLLRSSYNEQFF. The chain recombines TRBV3-1 (or the pseudogene TRBV3-2) with TRBJ2-1, with D hard to call. The V gene lost 1 base and the J gene lost 0 bases, with 13 bases spanning the gap. The germline V gene encodes CDR1 LGHDT and CDR2 YNNKEL (reference sequence). This CDR3 is 17 amino acids long.

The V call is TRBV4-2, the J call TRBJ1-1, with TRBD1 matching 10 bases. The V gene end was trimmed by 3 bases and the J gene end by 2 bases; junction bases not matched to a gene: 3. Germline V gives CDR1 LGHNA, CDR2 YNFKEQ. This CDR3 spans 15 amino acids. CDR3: CASSQTTGGNTEAFF. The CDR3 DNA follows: TGTGCCAGCAGCCAGACGACAGGGGGCAACACTGAAGCTTTCTTT.

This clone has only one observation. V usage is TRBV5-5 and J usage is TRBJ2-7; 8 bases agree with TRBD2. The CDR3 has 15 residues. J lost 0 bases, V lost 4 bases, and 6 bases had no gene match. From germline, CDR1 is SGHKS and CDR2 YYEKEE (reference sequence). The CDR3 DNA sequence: TGTGCCAGCAGCCGCCCGGGGACTAGCTCCTACGAGCAGTACTTC. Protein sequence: CASSRPGTSSYEQYF.

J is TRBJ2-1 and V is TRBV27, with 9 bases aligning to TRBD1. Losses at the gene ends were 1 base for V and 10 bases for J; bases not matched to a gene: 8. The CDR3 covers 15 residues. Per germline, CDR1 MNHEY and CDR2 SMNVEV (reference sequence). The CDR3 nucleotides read TGTGCCAGCAGTTTATTTTGGGGACAGGGACGCGAGCAGTTCTTC. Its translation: CASSLFWGQGREQFF.

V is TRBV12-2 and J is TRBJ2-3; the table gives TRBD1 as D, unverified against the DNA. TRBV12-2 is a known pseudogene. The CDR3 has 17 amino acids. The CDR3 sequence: CASRLVVGGQDTDTQYF. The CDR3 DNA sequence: TGTGCAAGTCGCTTAGTTGTAGGCGGACAGGATACAGATACGCAGTATTTT.

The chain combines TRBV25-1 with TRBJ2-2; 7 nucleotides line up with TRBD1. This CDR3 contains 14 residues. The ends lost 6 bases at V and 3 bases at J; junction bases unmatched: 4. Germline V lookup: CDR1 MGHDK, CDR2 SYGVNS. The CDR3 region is CASRRDSDTGELFF. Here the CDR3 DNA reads TGTGCCAGCAGAAGGGACAGCGACACCGGGGAGCTGTTTTTT.

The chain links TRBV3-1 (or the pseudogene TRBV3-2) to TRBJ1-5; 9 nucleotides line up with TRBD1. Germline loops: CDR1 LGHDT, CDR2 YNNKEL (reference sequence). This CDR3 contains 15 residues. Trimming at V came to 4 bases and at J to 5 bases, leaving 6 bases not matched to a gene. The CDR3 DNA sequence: TGTGCCAGCAGCCCGGGACAGGGTACCGATCAGCCCCAGCATTTT. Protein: CASSPGQGTDQPQHF.

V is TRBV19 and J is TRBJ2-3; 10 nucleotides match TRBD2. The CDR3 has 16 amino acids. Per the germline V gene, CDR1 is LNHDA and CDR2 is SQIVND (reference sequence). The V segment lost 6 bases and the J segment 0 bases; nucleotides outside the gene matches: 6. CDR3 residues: CASRPRLAGSTDTQYF. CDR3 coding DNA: TGTGCCAGTAGACCTAGACTAGCGGGTAGCACAGATACGCAGTATTTT.

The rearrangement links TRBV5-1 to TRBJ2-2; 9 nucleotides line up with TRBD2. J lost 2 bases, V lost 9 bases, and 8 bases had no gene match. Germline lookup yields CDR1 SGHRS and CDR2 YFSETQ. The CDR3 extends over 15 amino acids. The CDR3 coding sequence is TGCGCCACCTCGACTAGCGGAGATAACACCGGGGAGCTGTTTTTT. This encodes CATSTSGDNTGELFF.

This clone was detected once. The CDR3 sequence is CASGFGTGTEAFF. CDR3 sequence (DNA): TGTGCTAGTGGTTTCGGGACGGGCACTGAAGCTTTCTTT. V and J are TRBV12-5 and TRBJ1-1; tentatively, D is TRBD1 (5 bases). Trimming pared 3 bases from V and 4 bases from J, leaving 9 bases between. Germline V gives CDR1 LGHNT, CDR2 FRNRAP. The CDR3 consists of 13 residues.

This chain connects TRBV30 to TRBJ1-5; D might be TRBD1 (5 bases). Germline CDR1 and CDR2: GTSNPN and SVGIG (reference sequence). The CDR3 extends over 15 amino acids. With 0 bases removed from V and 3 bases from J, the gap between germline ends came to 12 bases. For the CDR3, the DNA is TGTGCCTGGAGTGTGGGGGACGGGAACAATCAGCCCCAGCATTTT. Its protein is CAWSVGDGNNQPQHF.

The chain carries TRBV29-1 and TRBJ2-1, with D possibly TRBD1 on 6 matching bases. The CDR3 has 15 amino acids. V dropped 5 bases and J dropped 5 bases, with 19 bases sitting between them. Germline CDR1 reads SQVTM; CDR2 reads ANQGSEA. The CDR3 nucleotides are TGCAGCGTTTGGGGGCGGGCTGGCGGACACAATGAGCAGTTCTTC. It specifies CSVWGRAGGHNEQFF.

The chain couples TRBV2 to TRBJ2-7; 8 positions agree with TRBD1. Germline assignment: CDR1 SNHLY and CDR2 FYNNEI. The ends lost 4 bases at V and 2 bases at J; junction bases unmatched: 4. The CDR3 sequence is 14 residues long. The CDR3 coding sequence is TGTGCCAGCAGTGTGGGACAGGTGACCTACGAGCAGTACTTC. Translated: CASSVGQVTYEQYF. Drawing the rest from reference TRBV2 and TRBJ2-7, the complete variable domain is EPEVTQTPSHQVTQMGQEVILRCVPISNHLYFYWYRQILGQKVEFLVSFYNNEISEKSEIFDDQFSVERPDGSNFTLKIRSTKLEDSAMYFCASSVGQVTYEQYFGPGTRLTVT.

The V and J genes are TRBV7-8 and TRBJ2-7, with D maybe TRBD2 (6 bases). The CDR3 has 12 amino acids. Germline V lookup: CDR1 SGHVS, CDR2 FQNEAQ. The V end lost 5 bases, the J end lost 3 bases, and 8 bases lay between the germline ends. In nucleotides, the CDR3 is TGTGCCAGCAGCCCGACTAGCTACGAGCAGTACTTC. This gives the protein CASSPTSYEQYF.

The CDR3, as DNA: TGTGCCAGCAGCTTAGGGAGGGGGTTGGATTATCGTCAGCCCCAGCATTTT. It encodes CASSLGRGLDYRQPQHF. The V and J genes are TRBV7-8 and TRBJ1-5; possibly TRBD1 for D (6 bases). The CDR3 runs 17 residues. The germline CDR1 and CDR2 sequences are SGHVS and FQNEAQ. V was shortened by 1 base and J by 6 bases, with 19 bases between the two germline ends.

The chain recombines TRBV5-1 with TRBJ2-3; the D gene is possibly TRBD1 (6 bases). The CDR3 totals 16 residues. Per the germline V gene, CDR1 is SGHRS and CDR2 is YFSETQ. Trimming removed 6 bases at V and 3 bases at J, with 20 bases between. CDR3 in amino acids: CASTQTGQISTDTQYF. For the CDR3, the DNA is TGCGCCAGCACCCAAACTGGACAGATAAGTACAGATACGCAGTATTTT.

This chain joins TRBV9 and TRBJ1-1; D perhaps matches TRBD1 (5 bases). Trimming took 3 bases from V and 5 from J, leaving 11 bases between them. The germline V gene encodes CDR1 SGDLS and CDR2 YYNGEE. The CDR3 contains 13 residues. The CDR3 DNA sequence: TGTGCCAGCAGCGGTCGGGGCGGGACTGAAGCTTTCTTT. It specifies CASSGRGGTEAFF.

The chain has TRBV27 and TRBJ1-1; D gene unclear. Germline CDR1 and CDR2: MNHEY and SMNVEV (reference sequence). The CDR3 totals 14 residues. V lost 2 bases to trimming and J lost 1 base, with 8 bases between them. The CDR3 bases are TGTGCCAGCAGTTTAAGACACCCGAACACTGAAGCTTTCTTT. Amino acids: CASSLRHPNTEAFF.

CDR3 amino acids: CASSAQSKTNQETQYF. The DNA of the CDR3 is TGTGCCAGCAGCGCCCAAAGCAAGACTAACCAAGAGACCCAGTACTTC. The chain links TRBV13 to TRBJ2-5, with D possibly TRBD2 on 5 matching bases. The germline V gene encodes CDR1 PRHDT and CDR2 FYEKMQ (reference sequence). This CDR3 is built from 16 residues. With 5 bases removed from V and 0 bases from J, the gap between germline ends came to 16 bases.

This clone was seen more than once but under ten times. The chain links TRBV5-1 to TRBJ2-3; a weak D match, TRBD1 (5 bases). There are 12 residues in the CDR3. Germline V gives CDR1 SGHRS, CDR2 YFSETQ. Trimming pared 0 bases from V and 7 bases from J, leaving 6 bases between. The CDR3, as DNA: TGCGCCAGCAGCTTGGACAGGAATACGCAGTATTTT. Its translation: CASSLDRNTQYF.

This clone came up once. CDR3: CASSPGLADNEQFF. CDR3 DNA sequence: TGTGCCAGCTCACCGGGACTAGCGGACAATGAGCAGTTCTTC. The V gene is TRBV18, the J gene TRBJ2-1, with 11 bases that match TRBD2. The germline V gene has CDR1 KGHSH and CDR2 LQKENI. V lost 3 bases, J lost 5 bases, and 0 bases stayed unmatched. This CDR3 spans 14 amino acids.

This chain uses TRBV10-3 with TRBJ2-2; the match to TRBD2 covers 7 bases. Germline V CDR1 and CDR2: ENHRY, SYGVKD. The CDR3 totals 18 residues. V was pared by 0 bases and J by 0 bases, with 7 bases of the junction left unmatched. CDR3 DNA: TGTGCCATCAGTGAGTCGAATTCGGGGGGTTCGAACACCGGGGAGCTGTTTTTT. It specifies CAISESNSGGSNTGELFF.

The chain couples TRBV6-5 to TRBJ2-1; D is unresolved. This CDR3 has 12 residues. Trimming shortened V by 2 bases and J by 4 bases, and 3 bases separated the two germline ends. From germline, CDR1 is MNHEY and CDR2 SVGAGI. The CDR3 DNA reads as TGTGCCAGCAGTTACGGGTACAATGAGCAGTTCTTC. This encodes CASSYGYNEQFF.

Here the CDR3 reads CASSPGAGDTEAFF. CDR3 sequence (DNA): TGTGCCAGCTCACCCGGGGCAGGGGACACTGAAGCTTTCTTT. The chain recombines TRBV18 with TRBJ1-1; D perhaps matches TRBD1 (6 bases). V was pared by 3 bases and J by 3 bases, with 11 bases between. This CDR3 comprises 14 residues. From germline, CDR1 is KGHSH and CDR2 LQKENI.

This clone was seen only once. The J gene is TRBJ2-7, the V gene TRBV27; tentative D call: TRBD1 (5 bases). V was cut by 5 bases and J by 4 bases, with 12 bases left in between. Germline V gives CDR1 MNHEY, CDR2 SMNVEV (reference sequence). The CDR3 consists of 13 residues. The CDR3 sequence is CASSKQEFYEQYF. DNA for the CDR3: TGTGCCAGCAGTAAACAGGAATTTTACGAGCAGTACTTC.

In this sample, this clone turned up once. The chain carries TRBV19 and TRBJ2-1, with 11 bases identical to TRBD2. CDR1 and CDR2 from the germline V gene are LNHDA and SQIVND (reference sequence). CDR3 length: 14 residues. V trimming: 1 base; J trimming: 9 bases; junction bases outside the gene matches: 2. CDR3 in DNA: TGTGCCAGTAGTATAGTGCTAGCGGGGGGTGAGCAGTTCTTC. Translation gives CASSIVLAGGEQFF. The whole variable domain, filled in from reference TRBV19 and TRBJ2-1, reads DGGITQSPKYLFRKEGQNVTLSCEQNLNHDAMYWYRQDPGQGLRLIYYSQIVNDFQKGDIAEGYSVSREKKESFPLTVTSAQKNPTAFYLCASSIVLAGGEQFFGPGTRLTVL.

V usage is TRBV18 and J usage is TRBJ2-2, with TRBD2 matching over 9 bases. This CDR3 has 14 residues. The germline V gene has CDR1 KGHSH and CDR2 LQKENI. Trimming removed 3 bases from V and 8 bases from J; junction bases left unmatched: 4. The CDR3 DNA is TGTGCCAGCTCACCGGGACTAGCTTCGGGGGAGCTGTTTTTT. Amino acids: CASSPGLASGELFF.